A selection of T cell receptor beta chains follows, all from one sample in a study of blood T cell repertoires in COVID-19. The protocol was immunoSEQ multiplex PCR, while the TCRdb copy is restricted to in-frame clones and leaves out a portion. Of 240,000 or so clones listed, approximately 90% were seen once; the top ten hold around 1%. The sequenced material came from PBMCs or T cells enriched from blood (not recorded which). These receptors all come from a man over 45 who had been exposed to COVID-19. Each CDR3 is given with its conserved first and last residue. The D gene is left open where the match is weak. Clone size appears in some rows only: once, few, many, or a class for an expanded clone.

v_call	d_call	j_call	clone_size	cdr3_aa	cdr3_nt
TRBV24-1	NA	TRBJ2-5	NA	CATSDLAGETQYF	TGTGCCACCAGTGATTTGGCGGGGGAGACCCAGTACTTC
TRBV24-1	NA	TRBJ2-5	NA	CATSDEQGETQYF	TGTGCCACCAGTGACGAACAGGGAGAGACCCAGTACTTC
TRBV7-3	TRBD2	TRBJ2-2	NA	CASSFRLAGTGELFF	TGTGCCAGCAGCTTTCGGCTAGCGGGAACCGGGGAGCTGTTTTTT
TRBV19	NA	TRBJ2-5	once	CASSLTDQETQYF	TGTGCCAGTAGTCTGACAGACCAAGAGACCCAGTACTTC
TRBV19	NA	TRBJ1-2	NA	CATHYGRTGSGYTF	TGTGCCACCCACTACGGCCGCACCGGGTCTGGCTACACCTTC
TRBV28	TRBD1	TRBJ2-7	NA	CASTSSGQGMSYEQYF	TGTGCCAGCACCAGTTCGGGACAGGGGATGTCCTACGAGCAGTACTTC
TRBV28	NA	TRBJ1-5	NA	CASSQASGPQHF	TGTGCCAGCAGTCAGGCTTCAGGACCCCAGCATTTT
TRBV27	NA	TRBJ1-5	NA	CASSALGEPQHF	TGTGCCAGCAGTGCCCTAGGGGAGCCCCAGCATTTT
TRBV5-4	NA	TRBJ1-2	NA	CASSIDFNYGYTF	TGTGCCAGCAGCATAGACTTTAACTATGGCTACACCTTC
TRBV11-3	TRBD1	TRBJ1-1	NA	CASSLGTGNINTEAFF	TGTGCCAGCAGCTTAGGGACAGGGAATATAAACACTGAAGCTTTCTTT
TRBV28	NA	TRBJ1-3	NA	CASSYRFNSGNTIYF	TGTGCCAGCAGTTACAGGTTCAACTCTGGAAACACCATATATTTT
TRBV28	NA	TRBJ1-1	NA	CASTPWGRGTEAFF	TGTGCCAGCACCCCATGGGGGCGCGGCACTGAAGCTTTCTTT
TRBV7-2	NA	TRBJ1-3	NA	CASSLVEWGNTIYF	TGTGCCAGCAGCTTAGTTGAGTGGGGAAACACCATATATTTT
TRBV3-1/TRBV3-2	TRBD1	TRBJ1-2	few	CASSQDPQGAYGYTF	TGTGCCAGCAGCCAAGATCCCCAGGGGGCCTATGGCTACACCTTC
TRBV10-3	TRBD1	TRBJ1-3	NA	CAITRTGDTIYF	TGTGCCATCACTAGGACAGGGGACACCATATATTTT
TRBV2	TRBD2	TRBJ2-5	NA	CASKIVAGGWETQYF	TGTGCCAGCAAGATAGTAGCGGGAGGGTGGGAGACCCAGTACTTC
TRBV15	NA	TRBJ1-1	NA	CATSRDMANTEAFF	TGTGCCACCAGCAGAGATATGGCCAACACTGAAGCTTTCTTT
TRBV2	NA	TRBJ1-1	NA	CASSEAVNTEAFF	TGTGCCAGCAGTGAGGCAGTAAACACTGAAGCTTTCTTT
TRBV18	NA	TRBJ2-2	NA	CASSLWAATMGTGELFF	TGTGCCAGCTCACTATGGGCAGCCACAATGGGCACCGGGGAGCTGTTTTTT
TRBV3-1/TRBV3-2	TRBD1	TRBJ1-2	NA	CASSQEGQGDYGYTF	TGTGCCAGCAGCCAAGAGGGACAGGGGGATTATGGCTACACCTTC
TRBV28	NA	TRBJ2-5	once	CASSLIGLGQNQETQYF	TGTGCCAGCAGTTTAATTGGCCTCGGACAGAACCAAGAGACCCAGTACTTC
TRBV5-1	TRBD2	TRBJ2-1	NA	CASLSGTMPGNEQFF	TGCGCCAGCCTTTCCGGGACTATGCCTGGCAATGAGCAGTTCTTC
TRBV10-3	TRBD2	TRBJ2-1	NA	CAISVGVGTSDNEQFF	TGTGCCATCAGCGTGGGGGTAGGGACTAGCGACAATGAGCAGTTCTTC
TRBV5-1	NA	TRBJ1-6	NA	CASSFQGISDSPLHF	TGCGCCAGCAGTTTTCAGGGCATAAGTGATTCACCCCTCCACTTT
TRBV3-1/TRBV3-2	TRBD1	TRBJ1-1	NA	CASSPRPWDRLNTEAFF	TGTGCCAGCAGCCCCAGGCCTTGGGACAGACTAAACACTGAAGCTTTCTTT
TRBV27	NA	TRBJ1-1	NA	CASGDRPLEAFF	TGTGCCAGCGGAGACAGACCCCTTGAGGCTTTCTTT
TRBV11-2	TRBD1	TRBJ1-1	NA	CASRGQVVMNTEAFF	TGTGCCAGCAGAGGACAGGTCGTTATGAACACTGAAGCTTTCTTT
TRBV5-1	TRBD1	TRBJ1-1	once	CASSYRGPAEAFF	TGCGCCAGCAGCTACAGGGGGCCGGCTGAAGCTTTCTTT
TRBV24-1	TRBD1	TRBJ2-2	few	CATSASDRGNTGELFF	TGTGCCACCAGTGCCTCAGACAGGGGGAACACCGGGGAGCTGTTTTTT
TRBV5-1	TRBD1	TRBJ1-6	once	CASSKQGSSYNSPLHF	TGCGCCAGCTCCAAACAGGGGAGCTCCTATAATTCACCCCTCCACTTT
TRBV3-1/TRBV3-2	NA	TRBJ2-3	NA	CASSHKIGGTRADTQYF	TGTGCCAGCAGCCACAAGATCGGCGGGACGCGGGCAGATACGCAGTATTTT
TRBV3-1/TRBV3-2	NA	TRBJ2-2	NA	CASSLGGGELFF	TGTGCCAGCAGCCTCGGCGGCGGGGAGCTGTTTTTT
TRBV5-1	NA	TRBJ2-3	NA	CASSAWRGTSSTDTQYF	TGCGCCAGCAGCGCCTGGAGGGGAACCTCTAGCACAGATACGCAGTATTTT
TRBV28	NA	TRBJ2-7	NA	CASSLQYEQYF	TGTGCCAGCAGTTTACAATACGAGCAGTACTTC
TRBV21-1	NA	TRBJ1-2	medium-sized	CASSNRGTELQDYGYTF	TGTGCCAGCAGCAACAGGGGAACAGAGCTTCAGGACTATGGCTACACCTTC
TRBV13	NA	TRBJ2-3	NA	CASSLGESTDTQYF	TGTGCCAGCAGCTTAGGCGAGTCCACAGATACGCAGTATTTT
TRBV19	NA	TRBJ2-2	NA	CASSIERDEGELFF	TGTGCCAGTAGTATAGAGAGGGATGAGGGGGAGCTGTTTTTT
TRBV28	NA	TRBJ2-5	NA	CASSVTGYQETQYF	TGTGCCAGCAGTGTAACAGGATACCAAGAGACCCAGTACTTC
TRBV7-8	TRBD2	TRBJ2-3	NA	CASSFTLGTSGGGDTQYF	TGTGCCAGCAGCTTTACCCTCGGGACTAGCGGAGGGGGGGATACGCAGTATTTT
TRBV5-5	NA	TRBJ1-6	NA	CASSLGQTDSPLHF	TGTGCCAGCAGCTTAGGACAGACCGATTCACCCCTCCACTTT
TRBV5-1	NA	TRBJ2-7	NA	CASSLVSTGSSYEQYF	TGCGCCAGCAGCTTGGTGTCAACAGGGAGCTCCTACGAGCAGTACTTC
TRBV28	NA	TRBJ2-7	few	CASSFLGGSNSYEQYF	TGTGCCAGCAGTTTCCTAGGAGGCAGTAACTCCTACGAGCAGTACTTC
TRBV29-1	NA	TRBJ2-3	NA	CSVEESGAADTQYF	TGCAGCGTTGAAGAGTCGGGAGCGGCTGATACGCAGTATTTT
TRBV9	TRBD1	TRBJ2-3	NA	CASSIGQGSADTQYF	TGTGCCAGCAGCATTGGACAGGGAAGCGCAGATACGCAGTATTTT
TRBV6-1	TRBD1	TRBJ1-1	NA	CASSEPGTATWAFF	TGTGCCAGCAGTGAACCTGGGACAGCCACTTGGGCTTTCTTT
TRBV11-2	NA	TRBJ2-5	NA	CASRSGGDRTQYF	TGTGCCAGCAGGTCGGGGGGCGACCGAACCCAGTACTTC
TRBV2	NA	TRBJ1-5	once	CASSYTNNQPQHF	TGTGCCAGCAGTTACACGAATAATCAGCCCCAGCATTTT
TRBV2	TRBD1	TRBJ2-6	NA	CASRTGQGFSGANVLTF	TGTGCCAGCAGGACTGGACAGGGCTTCTCTGGGGCCAACGTCCTGACTTTC